This TCR beta chain comes out of a study of blood T cells in healthy people across ages (dated by TCRdb to between 2015 and 2017). Context from the whole study: Template switching captured roughly one uniquely barcoded TCR beta cDNA molecule per two T cells in model experiments. To track age-related changes in TCR beta repertoire diversity, the study relied on deep sequencing normalized with unique cDNA molecular identifiers. The donors were divided into four age groups: young (average around 16 years), middle-aged (around 41), aged (roughly 60) and long-lived (roughly 86). To avoid experimental bias, donors of different ages were randomly spread across the sequencing lanes. Using the same blood draw, the study looked at two additional independent replicas of 1 million unique cDNA reads for two donors, one aged 18 to 30 and the other aged 80 or older.

Between the V and J ends, shortened by 8 bases and 6 bases respectively, the junction contains 17 bases. Spanning cysteine to phenylalanine, the CDR3 consists of 14 amino acids. This entry keeps only the CDR3 DNA: 42 bases, framed from base 1. As encoded in the germline V gene, CDR1 is SNHLY while CDR2 is FYNNEI. This clonotype appeared a few times. Its antigen is still unknown. Per-nucleotide qualities are absent, and no much larger clonotype sits a single base away. The full study reports these points: Observed TCR beta diversity per million T cells fell roughly linearly with age, and a significant reduction was already apparent by age about 43. Because the CMV infection status of the donors was unknown, age-related changes in expanded clonotypes may potentially have been confounded. Estimates of total diversity based on one million sequenced T cells were considered lower bounds and underestimates. Observed TCR beta diversity correlated strongly with the percentage of naive T cells measured by flow cytometry. Because profiling used bulk unsorted PBMCs, naive and antigen-experienced compartments could not be compared conclusively. Compared with the aged group, more naive CD4+ T cells, fewer expanded clones and increased TCR diversity were shown by the long-lived group, suggesting age selection.

Donors were a few dozen systemically healthy Caucasian individuals from Russia aged 6 to 90 years. About 9.8 milliliters of peripheral blood were drawn from each donor into EDTA-treated Vacutainer tubes. Ficoll-Paque density-gradient centrifugation was used to isolate PBMCs, with at least 7 million obtained per sample. Total RNA was extracted from PBMCs with Trizol reagent, with at least 6 micrograms obtained per sample. Naive CD45RAhigh/CD27high T cell percentages were measured by flow cytometry on a PBMC aliquot from every donor. Library creation used 5' RACE. This sample was sequenced with an Illumina HiSeq 2500. A second PCR of about 6 to 11 cycles was run with a J-beta primer mix and a sample-barcoded 5' primer. A template-switch 5' adaptor carrying 12 random nucleotides introduced a unique molecular identifier onto each TCR beta cDNA molecule. Each sample yielded at least 3 million CDR3-containing paired-end reads. First-strand cDNA was synthesized from all RNA with the Mint cDNA synthesis kit, primed by a TRBC-specific oligonucleotide. Following uracil-DNA glycosylase treatment, a first 18-cycle PCR with universal primers M1SS and BC2_uni_R was performed on all cDNA. In the authors' own workflow: For normalization, 1 million high-quality reads, each with a distinct molecular identifier, were randomly selected from each sample. Reads with shared molecular identifiers were discarded instead of being binned into consensus sequences. CDR3 identification, clonotype clustering and error correction used MiTCR with a Q25 quality threshold and the strictest error-elimination algorithm. Lower-bound total TCR beta diversity was estimated with a nonparametric unseen species model using Euler transformation. TCRdb took the public reads, trimmed them with fastp at Q25, ran MiXCR for clone calling and kept in-frame beta chains. Each entry is one CDR3 protein sequence, shown with its most common DNA and genes. TCRdb's processing, not the authors', yielded these V and J calls. A total of about 1.4 million distinct CDR3 sequences appear in this sample, approximately 59% of them only once. The ten largest clonotypes hold 6.5% to 8.5% of the sample.

The sequencing input was blood. The V and J genes are TRBV2 and TRBJ2-4; the D gene cannot be resolved reliably. The receptor comes from a young man in good health. Read as DNA, the sequence is TGTGCCAGCGGATCCGTCGGGCGGAGAAACATTCAGTACTTC. It specifies CASGSVGRRNIQYF.